This entry concerns a single T cell receptor (beta chain). These data originate in a study of T cells in Graves' hyperthyroidism and ophthalmopathy. Template material for amplifying TCR beta CDR3 regions consisted of RNA transcripts. Carried out on the TCR CDR3, a first-round RT-PCR used the HTBI primer set. From the multiplex PCR reads, TCRdb called clonotypes with MiXCR, one entry per CDR3 protein. The table lists some 560,000 distinct CDR3 sequences, 11% to 15% of them singletons. Germline V gene sequence: CDR1 SGHNT, CDR2 YYREEE (reference sequence). This CDR3 is built from 15 residues. Between the trimmed V and J ends, which lost 2 bases and 0 bases, there was a span of 11 bases. Over 18 months, lack of ophthalmopathy progression marked Graves' hyperthyroidism as stable. Patients were excluded because of uncontrolled infection, other autoimmune disease, pregnancy or lactation.

Specimen: blood. V gene TRBV5-4 combines with J gene TRBJ1-2; D remains unclear. The receptor was isolated from a woman in her thirties or forties with Graves' hyperthyroidism. This chain's CDR3 is CASSFMGIANYGYTF. CDR3 coding DNA: TGTGCCAGCAGCTTTATGGGGATAGCTAACTATGGCTACACCTTC. Drawing the rest from reference TRBV5-4 and TRBJ1-2, the complete variable domain is ETGVTQSPTHLIKTRGQQVTLRCSSQSGHNTVSWYQQALGQGPQFIFQYYREEENGRGNFPPRFSGLQFPNYSSELNVNALELDDSALYLCASSFMGIANYGYTFGSGTRLTVV.